This T cell receptor (beta chain) derives from a study of shared clonotypes between healthy human individuals. CD45RO-negative, CCR7-positively selected cells formed the naive CD8 fraction, excluding terminally differentiated effector memory CD45RA+ cells. The CDR3 runs to 13 residues. CDR1 is MRHNA and CDR2 is SNTAGT in the germline V gene. Notes on this clone: An end of the junction does not agree with germline; a read error may underlie this.

Method: immunoSEQ multiplex PCR; TCRdb's copy keeps in-frame clones and lacks some. The data contain 1.5 million to 2.5 million clones, approximately 94% of them singletons. Material: naive CD8+ T cells sorted from blood. The rearrangement joins TRBV6-4 to TRBJ2-2; no clear D. This receptor was taken from a man aged 18 to 29 in good health. The CDR3 DNA reads as TGTGCCAGCAGTGCCCGTGTGTCCGGAGAGCTGTTTTTT. It codes for CASSARVSGELFF.